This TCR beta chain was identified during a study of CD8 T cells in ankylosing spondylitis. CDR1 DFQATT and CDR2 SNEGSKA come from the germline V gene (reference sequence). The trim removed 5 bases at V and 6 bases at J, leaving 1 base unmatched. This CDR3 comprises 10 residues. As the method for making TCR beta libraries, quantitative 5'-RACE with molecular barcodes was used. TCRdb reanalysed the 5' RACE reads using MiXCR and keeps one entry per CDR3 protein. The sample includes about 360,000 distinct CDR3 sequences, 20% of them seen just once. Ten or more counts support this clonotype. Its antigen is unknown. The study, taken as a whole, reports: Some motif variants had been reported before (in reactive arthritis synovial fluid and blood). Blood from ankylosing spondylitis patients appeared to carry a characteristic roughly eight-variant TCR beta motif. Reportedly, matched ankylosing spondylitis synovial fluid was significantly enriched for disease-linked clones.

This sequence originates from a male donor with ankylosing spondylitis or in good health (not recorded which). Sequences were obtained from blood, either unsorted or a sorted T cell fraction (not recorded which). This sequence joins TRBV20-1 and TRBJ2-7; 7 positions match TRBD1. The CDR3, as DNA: TGCAGTGCTGGGACAGCCGAGCAGTACTTC. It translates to CSAGTAEQYF.